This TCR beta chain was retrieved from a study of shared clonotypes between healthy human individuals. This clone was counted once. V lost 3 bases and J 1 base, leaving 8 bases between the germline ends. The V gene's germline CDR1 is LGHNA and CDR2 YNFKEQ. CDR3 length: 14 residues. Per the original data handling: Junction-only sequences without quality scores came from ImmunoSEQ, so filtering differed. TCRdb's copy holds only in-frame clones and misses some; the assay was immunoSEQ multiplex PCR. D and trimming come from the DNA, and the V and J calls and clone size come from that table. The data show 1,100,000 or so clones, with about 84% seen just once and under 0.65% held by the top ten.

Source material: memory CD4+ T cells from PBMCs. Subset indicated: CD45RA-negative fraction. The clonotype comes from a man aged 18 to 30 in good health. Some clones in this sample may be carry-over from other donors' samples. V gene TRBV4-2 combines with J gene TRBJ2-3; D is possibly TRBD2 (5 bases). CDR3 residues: CASSHRRGTDTQYF. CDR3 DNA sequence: TGTGCCAGCAGCCATCGGCGGGGCACAGATACGCAGTATTTT.